The 15 T cell receptor beta chains presented below share a single source sample, sequenced in a study of CD8+ T cells in alopecia areata. Extracted from the samples, RNA was reverse transcribed into cDNA to serve as the sequencing template. This table comes from immunoSEQ multiplex PCR, and its TCRdb copy is limited to in-frame clones, with some not included. The table shows over 100,000 clones, with about 50% occurring only once. The input for sequencing was CD8+ T cells sorted from blood, taken at week 0. Source of these receptors: a human donor with alopecia areata.

The chain combines TRBV15 with TRBJ2-6, with 8 bases matching TRBD1. The germline V gene has CDR1 LNHNV and CDR2 YYDKDF (reference sequence). This CDR3 region has 19 residues. V lost 1 base, J lost 0 bases, and 8 bases stayed unmatched. CDR3 nucleotide sequence: TGTGCCACCAGCAGAGTACTAGGACAGGGCCTCTCTGGGGCCAACGTCCTGACTTTC. This encodes CATSRVLGQGLSGANVLTF.

The rearrangement joins TRBV29-1 to TRBJ2-2, with D uncertain. CDR1 and CDR2 (germline): SQVTM, ANQGSEA. The germline V and J ends were trimmed by 1 base and 1 base, with 10 bases remaining between them. This CDR3 comprises 15 residues. The CDR3 sequence is CSVEGQGRNTGELFF. The CDR3 region has the DNA TGCAGCGTTGAAGGCCAAGGACGGAACACCGGGGAGCTGTTTTTT.

The rearrangement joins TRBV21-1 to TRBJ1-5. TRBV21-1 is termed a pseudogene. The CDR3 has 12 residues. The CDR3 loop is CASPRCNQPQHF. CDR3 bases: TGTGCCAGCCCGAGGTGCAATCAGCCCCAGCATTTT.

This clone showed up just a few times. This chain joins TRBV27 and TRBJ2-7; no clear D. Germline lookup yields CDR1 MNHEY and CDR2 SMNVEV (reference sequence). With 4 bases removed from V and 4 bases from J, the gap between germline ends came to 11 bases. CDR3 length: 13 residues. CDR3 loop: CASSSVFSYEQYF. In DNA, the CDR3 is TGTGCCAGCAGTTCAGTCTTTTCGTACGAGCAGTACTTC.

The chain couples TRBV13 to TRBJ1-1; maybe TRBD1 (6 bases). V was pared by 2 bases and J by 0 bases, with 7 bases between. Germline V gene lookup returns CDR1 PRHDT and CDR2 FYEKMQ (reference sequence). There are 14 residues in the CDR3. The chain's CDR3 is CASSLQGMNTEAFF. The CDR3 DNA reads as TGTGCCAGCAGCTTACAGGGGATGAACACTGAAGCTTTCTTT.

The gene calls are TRBV5-6 and TRBJ2-7; no firm D call. The CDR3 extends over 13 amino acids. Per the germline V gene, CDR1 is SGHDT and CDR2 is YYEEEE. V shed 4 bases and J shed 3 bases, with 11 bases lying between them. In DNA, the CDR3 is TGTGCCAGCAGCCTGTCTCCGGGCTACGAGCAGTACTTC. Protein sequence: CASSLSPGYEQYF. Complete variable domain (other parts from reference TRBV5-6 and TRBJ2-7): DAGVTQSPTHLIKTRGQQVTLRCSPKSGHDTVSWYQQALGQGPQFIFQYYEEEERQRGNFPDRFSGHQFPNYSSELNVNALLLGDSALYLCASSLSPGYEQYFGPGTRLTVT.

This clone was observed a handful of times. The CDR3 DNA reads as TGTGCCATCAGGGGCGGAGGAGGATACGAGCAGTACTTC. Translation gives CAIRGGGGYEQYF. The chain joins TRBV10-3 to TRBJ2-7, with D possibly being TRBD2 (5 bases). The CDR3 covers 13 residues. Germline V gives CDR1 ENHRY, CDR2 SYGVKD. Trimming left V 6 bases short and J 4 bases short, with 13 bases between.

This clone was seen more than once but under ten times. The chain links TRBV7-9 to TRBJ2-2; D call uncertain. The CDR3 extends over 12 amino acids. Germline assignment: CDR1 SEHNR and CDR2 FQNEAQ (reference sequence). V dropped 11 bases and J dropped 1 base, with 8 bases sitting between them. CDR3 bases: TGTGCCGGGGAAAGGAACACCGGGGAGCTGTTTTTT. Translating it yields CAGERNTGELFF.

The rearrangement uses TRBV9 and TRBJ2-1; D gene unclear. There are 12 residues in the CDR3. Between the trimmed V and J ends, which lost 1 base and 9 bases, there was a span of 8 bases. Germline CDR1 and CDR2: SGDLS and YYNGEE. CDR3 nucleotide sequence: TGTGCCAGCAGCGTACCGGACGCTGAGCAGTTCTTC. Translating it yields CASSVPDAEQFF.

The chain employs TRBV27 and TRBJ1-2; D might be TRBD1 (6 bases). The CDR3 consists of 15 residues. V dropped 6 bases and J dropped 7 bases, with 21 bases sitting between them. Germline lookup yields CDR1 MNHEY and CDR2 SMNVEV (reference sequence). The CDR3 protein is CASRTRDQGIGGYTF. Written as DNA, the CDR3 is TGTGCCAGCAGGACCCGGGACCAGGGGATCGGTGGCTACACCTTC.

The rearrangement links TRBV13 to TRBJ1-2; D is unresolved. Germline V gene data show CDR1 as PRHDT and CDR2 as FYEKMQ (reference sequence). V lost 5 bases to trimming and J lost 4 bases, with 20 bases between them. This CDR3 contains 16 residues. The CDR3 region is CASSPPVVTERYGYTF. As DNA, the CDR3 is TGTGCCAGCAGCCCCCCGGTGGTTACGGAGCGCTATGGCTACACCTTC.

The rearrangement links TRBV4-3 to TRBJ1-4; D possibly corresponds to TRBD1 (5 bases). This CDR3 has 17 residues. Trimming removed 4 bases at V and 3 bases at J, with 18 bases between. Germline values: CDR1 LGHNA, CDR2 YSLEER. The CDR3 region has the DNA TGCGCCAGCAGCCCCTCTGGCAGGGAGAGACCTAATGAAAAACTGTTTTTT. Translating gives CASSPSGRERPNEKLFF.

CDR3 DNA: TGTGCCAGCAGTTACCGTACAGGGTATCAGCCCCAGCATTTT. Protein product: CASSYRTGYQPQHF. The chain employs TRBV6-5 and TRBJ1-5, with D perhaps matching TRBD1 (6 bases). V gave up 2 bases and J gave up 5 bases, with 10 bases separating them. Germline V gene lookup returns CDR1 MNHEY and CDR2 SVGAGI. The CDR3 consists of 14 residues.

The V and J genes are TRBV7-9 and TRBJ2-2, with D tentatively TRBD1 or TRBD2 (5 bases each). This CDR3 comprises 12 residues. V lost 3 bases and J lost 9, with 8 bases in between. Germline CDR1 is SEHNR and CDR2 is FQNEAQ (reference sequence). The DNA of the CDR3 is TGTGCCAGCAGCTTCGGGGACCGGGAGCTGTTTTTT. Translated: CASSFGDRELFF.

This clone was detected only once. The V call is TRBV6-1, the J call TRBJ2-7; 8 bases are shared with TRBD1. This CDR3 comprises 16 residues. The V gene's germline CDR1 is MNHNS and CDR2 SASEGT. V lost 1 base, J lost 4 bases, and 9 bases stayed unmatched. Here the CDR3 DNA reads TGTGCCAGCAGTGAAGGGTTGGCAGGGGGCACTTACGAGCAGTACTTC. Protein: CASSEGLAGGTYEQYF.